The subject of this entry is one T cell receptor beta chain. The antigen is not known. As every portion of the isolated RNA was reverse transcribed, the sequencing read expressed TCRB transcripts. Reads from naive, central memory and regulatory T cell samples averaged around 3.6 million. Profiling relied on immunoSEQ multiplex PCR, and the TCRdb table lists in-frame clones only, not all of them. Here the sample spans hundreds of thousands of clones, about 15% being singletons. The CDR3 has 16 residues. The V gene's germline CDR1 is MDHEN and CDR2 SYDVKM. J gave up 4 bases and V 3 bases, and 5 bases lay outside the gene matches. The source of the sample is a study of beta chain features in type 1 diabetes. General study findings and limits: Researchers report that Type 1 diabetes patients had moderately but significantly shorter TCRB CDR3s across all four CD4+ subsets.

Populations isolated by sorting all had purity greater than 95%. The rearrangement links TRBV28 to TRBJ2-1; 11 nucleotides align to TRBD1. This receptor was taken from a man aged 18 to 29 with type 1 diabetes. The sequencing input was naive CD4+ T cells from blood. The CDR3 spells CASSFPGQGGYNEQFF. CDR3 DNA: TGTGCCAGCAGTTTTCCGGGACAGGGGGGATACAATGAGCAGTTCTTC. The whole variable domain, filled in from reference TRBV28 and TRBJ2-1, reads DVKVTQSSRYLVKRTGEKVFLECVQDMDHENMFWYRQDPGLGLRLIYFSYDVKMKEKGDIPEGYSVSREKKERFSLILESASTNQTSMYLCASSFPGQGGYNEQFFGPGTRLTVL.